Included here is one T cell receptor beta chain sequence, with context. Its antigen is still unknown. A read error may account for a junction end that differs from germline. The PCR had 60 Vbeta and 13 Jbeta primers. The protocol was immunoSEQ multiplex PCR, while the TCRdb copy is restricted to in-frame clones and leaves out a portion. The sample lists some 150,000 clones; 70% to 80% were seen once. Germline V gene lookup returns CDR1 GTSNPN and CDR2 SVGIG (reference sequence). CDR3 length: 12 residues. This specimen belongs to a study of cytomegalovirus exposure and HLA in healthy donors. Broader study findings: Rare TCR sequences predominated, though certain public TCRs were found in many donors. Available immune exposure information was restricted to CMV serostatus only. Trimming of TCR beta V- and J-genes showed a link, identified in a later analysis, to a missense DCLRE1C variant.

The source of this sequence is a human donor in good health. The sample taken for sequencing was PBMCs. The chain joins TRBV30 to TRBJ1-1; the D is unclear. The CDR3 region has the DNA TGTGCCTGGAGTGCGATGGGTCCGAGGGAGATCTTT. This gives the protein CAWSAMGPREIF.